This T cell receptor (beta chain) was sequenced during a study of blood T cell repertoires in COVID-19. Across the whole study: Sources were T cells, B-cell-depleted T cells, or PBMCs; the material itself was cDNA or gDNA.

Clinical history as reported by participants underpinned cohort assignment. Authors' processing steps: Amplified reference gene primers provided the basis for estimating nucleated cell counts. The protocol was immunoSEQ multiplex PCR, while the TCRdb copy is restricted to in-frame clones and leaves out a portion. V, J and clone size derive from that table, while D and trimming were established from the DNA sequence. Here the sample spans a few hundred thousand clones, 89% being singletons. V shed 4 bases, J shed 0 bases, and the junction held 9 bases outside the gene matches. From germline, CDR1 is SGHTS and CDR2 YDEGEE. The CDR3 length is 17 residues.

V gene TRBV5-8 combines with J gene TRBJ1-1, with 10 bases identical to TRBD1. The sequence was obtained from a woman in her fifties or sixties who had been exposed to COVID-19. The material sequenced was PBMCs or T cells enriched from blood (not recorded which). The CDR3 DNA is TGTGCCAGCAGCGAGAAGCCGGGACAGGGGTTGAACACTGAAGCTTTCTTT. It codes for CASSEKPGQGLNTEAFF.